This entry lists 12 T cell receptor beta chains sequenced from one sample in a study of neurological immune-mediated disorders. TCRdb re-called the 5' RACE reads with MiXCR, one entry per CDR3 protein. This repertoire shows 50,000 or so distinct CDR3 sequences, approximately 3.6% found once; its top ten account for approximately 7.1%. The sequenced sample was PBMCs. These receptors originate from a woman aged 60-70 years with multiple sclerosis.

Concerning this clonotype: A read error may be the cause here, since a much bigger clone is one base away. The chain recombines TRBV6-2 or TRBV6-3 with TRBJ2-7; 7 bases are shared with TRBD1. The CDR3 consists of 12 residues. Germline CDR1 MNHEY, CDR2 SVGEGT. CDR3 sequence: CDSRGQSYEQYF. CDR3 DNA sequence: TGTGACAGCAGGGGACAGTCCTACGAGCAGTACTTC.

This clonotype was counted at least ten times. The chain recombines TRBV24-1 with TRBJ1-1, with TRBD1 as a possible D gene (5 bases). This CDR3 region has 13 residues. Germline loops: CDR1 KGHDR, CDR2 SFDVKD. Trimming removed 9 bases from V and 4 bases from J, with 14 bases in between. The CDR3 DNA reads TGTGCCACCGAAAGCAGGGCCAGCACTGAAGCTTTCTTT. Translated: CATESRASTEAFF.

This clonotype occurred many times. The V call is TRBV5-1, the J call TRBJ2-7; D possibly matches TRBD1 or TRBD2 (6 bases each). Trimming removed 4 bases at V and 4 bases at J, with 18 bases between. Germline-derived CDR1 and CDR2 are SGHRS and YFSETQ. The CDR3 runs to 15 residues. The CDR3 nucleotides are TGCGCCAGCAGCCCGGAGAACAGGGAGGCGTACGAGCAGTACTTC. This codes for CASSPENREAYEQYF.

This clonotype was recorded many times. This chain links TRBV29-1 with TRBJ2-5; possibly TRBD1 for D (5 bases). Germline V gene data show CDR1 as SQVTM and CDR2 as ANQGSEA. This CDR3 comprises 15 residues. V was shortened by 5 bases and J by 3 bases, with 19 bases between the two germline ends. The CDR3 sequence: CSVKTLREPEETQYF. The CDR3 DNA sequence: TGCAGCGTTAAGACCCTCAGGGAACCAGAAGAGACCCAGTACTTC.

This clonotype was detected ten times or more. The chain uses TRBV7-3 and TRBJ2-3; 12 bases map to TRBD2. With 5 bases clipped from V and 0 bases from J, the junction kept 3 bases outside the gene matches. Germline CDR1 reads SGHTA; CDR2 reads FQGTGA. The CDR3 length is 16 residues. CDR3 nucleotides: TGTGCCAGCAGCCAAGGACTAGCGGGAAGCACAGATACGCAGTATTTT. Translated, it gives CASSQGLAGSTDTQYF.

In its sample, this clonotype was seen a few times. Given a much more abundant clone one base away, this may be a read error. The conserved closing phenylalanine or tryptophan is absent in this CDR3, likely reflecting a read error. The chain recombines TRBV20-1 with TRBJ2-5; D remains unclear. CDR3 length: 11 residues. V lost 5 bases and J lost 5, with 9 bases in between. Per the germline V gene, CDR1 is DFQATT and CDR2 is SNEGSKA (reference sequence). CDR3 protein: CSAWFRETQYI. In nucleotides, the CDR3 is TGCAGTGCTTGGTTTAGGGAGACCCAGTACATC.

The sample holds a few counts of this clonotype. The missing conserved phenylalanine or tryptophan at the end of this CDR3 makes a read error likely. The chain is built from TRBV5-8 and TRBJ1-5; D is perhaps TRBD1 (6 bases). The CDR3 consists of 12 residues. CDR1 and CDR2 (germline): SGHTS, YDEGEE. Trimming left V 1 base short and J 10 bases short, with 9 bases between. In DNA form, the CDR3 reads TGTGCCAGCAGCTTGTGGGACAAACCCCAGCATAAT. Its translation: CASSLWDKPQHN.

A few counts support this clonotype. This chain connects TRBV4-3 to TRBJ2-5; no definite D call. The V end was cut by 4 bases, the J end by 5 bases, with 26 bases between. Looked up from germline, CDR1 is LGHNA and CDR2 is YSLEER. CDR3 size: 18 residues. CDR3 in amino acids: CASSLVRDLQTYRETQYF. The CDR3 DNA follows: TGCGCCAGCAGCCTGGTGCGAGACTTACAGACGTACCGGGAGACCCAGTACTTC.

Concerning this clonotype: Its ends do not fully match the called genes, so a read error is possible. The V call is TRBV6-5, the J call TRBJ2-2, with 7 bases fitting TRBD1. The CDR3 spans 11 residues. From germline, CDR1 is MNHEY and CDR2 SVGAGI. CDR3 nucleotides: TGTGTCAGCAGGGGGATCGGGGAGCTGTTTTTT. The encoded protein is CVSRGIGELFF.

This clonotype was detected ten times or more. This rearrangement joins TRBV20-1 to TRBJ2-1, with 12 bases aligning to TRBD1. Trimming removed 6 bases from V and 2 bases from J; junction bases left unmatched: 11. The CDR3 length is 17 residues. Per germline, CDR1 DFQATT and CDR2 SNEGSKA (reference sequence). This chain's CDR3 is CSAPGQGARVPYNEQFF. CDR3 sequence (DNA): TGCAGTGCCCCGGGACAGGGGGCGCGTGTCCCCTACAATGAGCAGTTCTTC.

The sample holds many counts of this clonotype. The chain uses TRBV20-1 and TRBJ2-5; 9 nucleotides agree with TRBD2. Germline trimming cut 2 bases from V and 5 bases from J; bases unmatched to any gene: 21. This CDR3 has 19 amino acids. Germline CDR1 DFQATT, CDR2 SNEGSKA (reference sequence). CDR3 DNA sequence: TGCAGTGCTAGACCCTTCCGATCCGGCGGGGGGGCCTTCTATGAGACCCAGTACTTC. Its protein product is CSARPFRSGGGAFYETQYF.

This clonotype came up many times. CDR3 bases: TGCAGTGCTAGGGGGTGGGGCATCGGCGCAGATACGCAGTATTTT. Translated: CSARGWGIGADTQYF. The rearrangement joins TRBV20-1 to TRBJ2-3; D is possibly TRBD1 (5 bases). The CDR3 is 15 amino acids. Germline V lookup: CDR1 DFQATT, CDR2 SNEGSKA (reference sequence). With 3 bases removed from V and 4 bases from J, the gap between germline ends came to 17 bases.